The clone carrying this TCR beta chain showed up just a few times. Per germline, CDR1 SQVTM and CDR2 ANQGSEA. V was clipped by 4 bases and J by 2 bases, with 9 bases between them. CDR3 length: 13 amino acids. These data are taken from a study of T cells after yellow fever vaccination. TCRdb passed the 5' RACE reads through MiXCR, listing each CDR3 protein once. The repertoire consists of about 340,000 distinct CDR3 sequences, with approximately 4% occurring once and the leading ten covering 20% to 25%. This receptor was identified in a man between 18 and 29 years old who received the YFV17D yellow fever vaccine. The chain employs TRBV29-1 and TRBJ1-3, with D tentatively TRBD1 (6 bases). The sample consisted of PBMCs, taken 5 days after the yellow fever booster vaccination. Here the CDR3 reads CSVARGTGNTIYF. Here the CDR3 DNA reads TGCAGCGTTGCCAGGGGAACTGGAAACACCATATATTTT. Filled out from reference TRBV29-1 and TRBJ1-3, the complete variable domain reads SAVISQKPSRDICQRGTSLTIQCQVDSQVTMMFWYRQQPGQSLTLIATANQGSEATYESGFVIDKFPISRPNLTFSTLTVSNMSPEDSSIYLCSVARGTGNTIYFGEGSWLTVV.